The 32 T cell receptor beta chains reported below all come from one sample, sequenced in a study of CD8+CD57+ T cells in acquired aplastic anemia (dated by TCRdb to 2016 to 2019). Instrument used: Illumina HiSeq 2000. Genomic DNA was used as template for profiling of TCR beta VDJ combinations and CDR3 sequences. TCRdb reran the public reads through fastp at Q25 and MiXCR, keeping productive beta chains. Duplicate CDR3 protein sequences are folded into a single record with the most common DNA and genes. Counted in this sample were hundreds of thousands of distinct CDR3 sequences; approximately 45% of them appeared once. The ten largest clones represent 6.5% to 8% of the sample. Flow cytometry had shown CD8+CD57+ cell expansion in the patients selected for sequencing. The sample consisted of sorted CD4+, CD8+, or CD8+CD57+ T cells (not recorded which) from PBMCs. The receptors were sampled from a human donor with aplastic anemia.

This clonotype was picked up many times. This chain uses TRBV6-1 with TRBJ1-4; TRBD1 agrees at 10 bases. The V and J ends lost 5 bases and 6 bases, in that order; junction bases with no gene match: 9. The CDR3 covers 16 residues. Germline assignment: CDR1 MNHNS and CDR2 SASEGT. The CDR3 DNA sequence: TGTGCCAGCAGTCTCAGAACTGGGACAGGGGATGAAAAACTGTTTTTT. Translation: CASSLRTGTGDEKLFF.

The chain combines TRBV2 with TRBJ2-6, with D tentatively TRBD2 (5 bases). This CDR3 region has 15 residues. CDR1 and CDR2 (germline): SNHLY, FYNNEI. The germline V and J ends were trimmed by 8 bases and 1 base, with 12 bases remaining between them. The CDR3 protein is CASDSASSGANVLTF. As DNA, the CDR3 is TGTGCCAGCGATAGCGCGAGTTCTGGGGCCAACGTCCTGACTTTC.

There are many counts of this clonotype. J is TRBJ2-3 and V is TRBV15; unclear D gene. The V end was cut by 0 bases, the J end by 3 bases, with 10 bases between. Germline V gene data show CDR1 as LNHNV and CDR2 as YYDKDF (reference sequence). This CDR3 is 15 amino acids long. This chain's CDR3 is CATSRDLSGTDTQYF. As DNA, the CDR3 is TGTGCCACCAGCAGAGATCTGTCCGGGACAGATACGCAGTATTTT.

This clonotype was detected a few times. The rearrangement links TRBV3-1 to TRBJ2-2, with D possibly TRBD2 on 6 matching bases. This CDR3 has 14 residues. Trimming took off 5 bases at V and 3 bases at J, with 10 bases between the two ends. CDR1 and CDR2 from the germline V gene are LGHDT and YNNKEL (reference sequence). The CDR3 bases are TGTGCCAGCAGCGGCAAGCGGGACACCGGGGAGCTGTTTTTT. It specifies CASSGKRDTGELFF.

The sample holds many counts of this clonotype. The chain couples TRBV9 to TRBJ2-3, with a weak D call TRBD2 (5 bases). Germline V gene data show CDR1 as SGDLS and CDR2 as YYNGEE. The CDR3 runs to 18 residues. Trimming cost V 0 bases and J 0 bases, with 17 bases left between them. The CDR3: CASSVEYDGVYSTDTQYF. In nucleotides, the CDR3 is TGTGCCAGCAGCGTAGAATATGACGGGGTCTATAGCACAGATACGCAGTATTTT.

This chain uses TRBV2 with TRBJ2-3, with 12 bases lining up with TRBD2. This CDR3 is 18 amino acids long. Looked up from germline, CDR1 is SNHLY and CDR2 is FYNNEI. The trim removed 2 bases at V and 4 bases at J, leaving 10 bases unmatched. Here the CDR3 reads CASSERWTSGNPPDTQYF. CDR3 sequence (DNA): TGTGCCAGCAGTGAACGTTGGACTAGCGGGAATCCCCCAGATACGCAGTATTTT. The full variable domain, in which reference TRBV2 and TRBJ2-3 provide the parts outside the CDR3, is EPEVTQTPSHQVTQMGQEVILRCVPISNHLYFYWYRQILGQKVEFLVSFYNNEISEKSEIFDDQFSVERPDGSNFTLKIRSTKLEDSAMYFCASSERWTSGNPPDTQYFGPGTRLTVL.

The chain couples TRBV20-1 to TRBJ2-1; TRBD2 matches 16 bases. The CDR3 consists of 15 residues. Trimming cost V 1 base and J 8 bases; bases outside gene matches: 2. The germline gives CDR1 DFQATT, CDR2 SNEGSKA (reference sequence). The CDR3 DNA sequence: TGCAGTGCTAGAGGAGGGACTAGCGGGAGGGATGAGCAGTTCTTC. This codes for CSARGGTSGRDEQFF.

CDR3: CASSIVGLRTEAFF. The CDR3 DNA reads TGTGCCAGTAGTATCGTTGGGTTACGAACTGAAGCTTTCTTT. V is TRBV19 and J is TRBJ1-1, with D hard to call. V gave up 3 bases and J gave up 5 bases, with 13 bases separating them. The CDR3 spans 14 residues. Per the germline V gene, CDR1 is LNHDA and CDR2 is SQIVND (reference sequence).

Notes on this clonotype: The CDR3 does not end in the conserved phenylalanine or tryptophan, so this is likely a read error. The chain is built from TRBV7-9 and TRBJ1-4; TRBD1 matches at 11 bases. The CDR3 consists of 18 residues. Germline trimming cut 7 bases from V and 5 bases from J; bases unmatched to any gene: 15. CDR1 is SEHNR and CDR2 is FQNEAQ in the germline V gene (reference sequence). The chain's CDR3 is CASTPRTGGLWENEKLFL. The DNA of the CDR3 is TGTGCCAGCACCCCTAGGACAGGGGGCTTATGGGAGAATGAAAAACTGTTTCTT.

This clonotype was seen repeatedly, ten times or more. A much larger clone differs by one base, so this may be a read error. DNA for the CDR3: TGTGCCACCAGCAGCGCGACCCTGGACGAGCAGTGCTTC. It codes for CATSSATLDEQCF. The chain joins TRBV15 to TRBJ2-7; D unclear. The CDR3 runs 13 residues. CDR1 and CDR2 (germline): LNHNV, YYDKDF (reference sequence).

The chain couples TRBV29-1 to TRBJ1-1, with 7 bases aligning to TRBD1. The CDR3 length is 12 residues. Germline V lookup: CDR1 SQVTM, CDR2 ANQGSEA. Trimming took 3 bases from V and 7 from J; bases not matched to a gene: 5. The CDR3 spells CSVETGSFEAFF. CDR3 in DNA: TGCAGCGTTGAGACAGGGTCTTTTGAAGCTTTCTTT.

The chain combines TRBV10-3 with TRBJ2-6, with D uncertain. Germline V CDR1 and CDR2: ENHRY, SYGVKD. V lost 10 bases and J 2 bases, leaving 24 bases between the germline ends. CDR3 size: 18 residues. In nucleotides, the CDR3 is TGTGCCAGCAGCCCGATAGTGGGCGCTGAAGCTGGGGCCAACGTCCTGACTTTC. Translating gives CASSPIVGAEAGANVLTF.

In the case of this clonotype: One end of the junction does not line up with germline, which may come from a read error. V usage is TRBV7-2 and J usage is TRBJ2-7; 9 bases line up with TRBD2. Germline V gives CDR1 SGHTA, CDR2 FQGNSA. The CDR3 totals 12 residues. CDR3 protein: CASVAGAYERYF. For the CDR3, the DNA is TGTGCCAGCGTAGCGGGAGCCTACGAGCGGTACTTC.

The V and J genes are TRBV7-9 and TRBJ2-7; 10 bases match TRBD1. V lost 5 bases, J lost 2 bases, and 6 bases stayed unmatched. This CDR3 is built from 15 residues. CDR1 and CDR2 from the germline V gene are SEHNR and FQNEAQ (reference sequence). The CDR3, as DNA: TGTGCCAGCAGCGCCGGGACAGGGGCCCCCTACGAGCAGTACTTC. Translated: CASSAGTGAPYEQYF. Together with reference TRBV7-9 and TRBJ2-7, the CDR3 gives the full variable domain: DTGVSQNPRHKITKRGQNVTFRCDPISEHNRLYWYRQTLGQGPEFLTYFQNEAQLEKSRLLSDRFSAERPKGSFSTLEIQRTEQGDSAMYLCASSAGTGAPYEQYFGPGTRLTVT.

J is TRBJ1-6 and V is TRBV25-1; TRBD1 matches at 8 bases. CDR1 is MGHDK, CDR2 SYGVNS, per germline. V lost 3 bases, J lost 8 bases, and 0 bases stayed unmatched. This CDR3 is 13 amino acids long. The CDR3 reads CASSEDRDSPLHF. CDR3 DNA: TGTGCCAGCAGTGAGGACAGGGATTCACCCCTCCACTTT.

The chain combines TRBV6-4 with TRBJ2-1; no reliable D call. CDR1 and CDR2 from the germline V gene are MRHNA and SNTAGT. Between the trimmed V and J ends, which lost 0 bases and 6 bases, there was a span of 6 bases. The CDR3 has 13 residues. The CDR3 loop is CASSDSEFNEQFF. For the CDR3, the DNA is TGTGCCAGCAGTGACTCGGAATTCAATGAGCAGTTCTTC.

The rearrangement joins TRBV20-1 to TRBJ1-3; possible D gene TRBD1, 6 bases. V was cut by 6 bases and J by 0 bases, with 15 bases left in between. Germline V gene sequence: CDR1 DFQATT, CDR2 SNEGSKA (reference sequence). The CDR3 loop spans 15 amino acids. The CDR3 DNA reads TGCAGTGCAAGGGACAATCCGAGCTCTGGAAACACCATATATTTT. It specifies CSARDNPSSGNTIYF.

Only a few counts were recorded for this clonotype. The junction and the germline gene differ at one end; a read error may be behind it. The chain joins TRBV3-1 to TRBJ2-1, with unresolved D. Germline V gene sequence: CDR1 LGHDT, CDR2 YNNKEL (reference sequence). The CDR3 is 17 amino acids. The CDR3 loop is CASSPGPRTASYNEQFF. CDR3 sequence (DNA): TGCGCCAGCAGCCCTGGTCCTAGGACGGCCTCCTACAATGAGCAGTTCTTC.

Worth noting for this clonotype: A read error may explain this, as a much larger clone is one base away. V is TRBV5-8 and J is TRBJ2-5; D is uncertain. Germline V gene sequence: CDR1 SGHTS, CDR2 YDEGEE. The CDR3 is made up of 14 amino acids. In DNA form, the CDR3 reads TGTGCCAGCAGCTTGGAAAGGTACCAAGAGACCCAGCACTTC. This translates into CASSLERYQETQHF.

For this clonotype: Because it lacks the conserved phenylalanine or tryptophan at the end, this CDR3 is likely a read error. The J gene is TRBJ1-6, the V gene TRBV10-3, with a weak D call TRBD1 (6 bases). CDR1 ENHRY and CDR2 SYGVKD come from the germline V gene. This CDR3 is built from 17 residues. The ends were cut back, 6 bases at V and 0 bases at J, with 15 bases in the middle. This chain's CDR3 is CAIRDGTQSSYNSPLHL. The DNA for the CDR3 is TGTGCCATCAGAGACGGGACACAGAGCTCCTATAATTCACCCCTCCACCTT.

Note on this clonotype: The CDR3 ends on some other residue instead of the conserved phenylalanine or tryptophan, so this is likely a read error. The chain couples TRBV6-6 to TRBJ2-1; no firm D call. CDR1 and CDR2 from the germline V gene are MNHNY and SVGAGI (reference sequence). V shed 6 bases and J shed 6 bases, with 9 bases lying between them. This CDR3 is built from 12 residues. CDR3 loop: CASSLDSNEQFL. The CDR3 bases are TGTGCCAGCAGCTTAGACTCCAATGAGCAGTTCCTC.

Written as DNA, the CDR3 is TGCAGTGCTAGAGACCCCTCGACTAGCGGGAGGACGACCGAGCAGTACTTC. Its protein is CSARDPSTSGRTTEQYF. The chain joins TRBV20-1 to TRBJ2-7; 13 bases fit TRBD2. Germline V gives CDR1 DFQATT, CDR2 SNEGSKA (reference sequence). This CDR3 has 17 amino acids. V was pared by 0 bases and J by 6 bases, with 11 bases of the junction left unmatched.

This clonotype was detected ten times or more. The J gene is TRBJ2-7, the V gene TRBV29-1; no clear D gene. CDR3 length: 12 amino acids. Per germline, CDR1 SQVTM and CDR2 ANQGSEA. Trimming shortened V by 5 bases and J by 6 bases, and 14 bases separated the two germline ends. DNA for the CDR3: TGCAGCGTTAGGAAAGCCCGCGGCGAGCAGTACTTC. Its translation: CSVRKARGEQYF.

In this sample, this clonotype turned up many times. This chain uses TRBV18 with TRBJ2-7; a possible D gene is TRBD2 (6 bases). CDR3 size: 12 residues. Germline values: CDR1 KGHSH, CDR2 LQKENI. Trimming took off 1 base at V and 5 bases at J, with 6 bases between the two ends. CDR3 loop: CASSPRGDEQYF. CDR3 bases: TGTGCCAGCTCACCACGGGGGGACGAGCAGTACTTC.

In this sample, this clonotype turned up many times. The chain combines TRBV24-1 with TRBJ2-3; D is ambiguous. Germline lookup yields CDR1 KGHDR and CDR2 SFDVKD. This CDR3 region has 12 residues. V dropped 0 bases and J dropped 6 bases, with 3 bases sitting between them. The CDR3 spells CATSDLGDTQYF. CDR3 DNA sequence: TGTGCCACCAGTGATTTGGGGGATACGCAGTATTTT.

This clonotype was recorded many times. The chain links TRBV13 to TRBJ2-3; D unresolved. CDR1 and CDR2 from the germline V gene are PRHDT and FYEKMQ (reference sequence). The CDR3 has 13 amino acids. V lost 0 bases and J 5 bases, leaving 6 bases between the germline ends. The CDR3 sequence: CASSLGRGDTQYF. For the CDR3, the DNA is TGTGCCAGCAGCTTAGGCCGAGGAGATACGCAGTATTTT.

This clonotype was observed a few times. This chain connects TRBV12-3 or TRBV12-4 to TRBJ2-7; D is perhaps TRBD1 or TRBD2 (5 bases each). V lost 6 bases, J lost 6 bases, and 18 bases lay in between. CDR3 length: 14 amino acids. The CDR3 coding sequence is TGTGCCAGCAGACCGGACGGGACCCGCGGCGAGCAGTACTTC. It encodes CASRPDGTRGEQYF.

This clonotype was seen ten or more times. V and J are TRBV4-1 and TRBJ2-2; D call uncertain. The CDR3 is 16 residues long. Germline CDR1 reads MGHRA; CDR2 reads YSYEKL. Trimming removed 4 bases at V and 1 base at J, with 13 bases between. The DNA of the CDR3 is TGCGCCAGCAGCCTCTGGGGTACTGAGAACACCGGGGAGCTGTTTTTT. Residues: CASSLWGTENTGELFF.

This clonotype has at least ten counts. This chain connects TRBV6-2 or TRBV6-3 to TRBJ1-2; a weak D match, TRBD1 (6 bases). V was pared by 8 bases and J by 8 bases, with 15 bases between. CDR1 and CDR2 from the germline V gene are MNHEY and SVGEGT. The CDR3 has 12 amino acids. Here the CDR3 DNA reads TGTGCCAGCTCTGGGGGCGCGCAAGGCTACACCTTC. Translated, it gives CASSGGAQGYTF.

The sample holds many counts of this clonotype. The rearrangement uses TRBV7-6 and TRBJ2-1; perhaps D is TRBD1 or TRBD2 (5 bases each). Trimming took 2 bases from V and 5 from J, leaving 19 bases between them. The CDR3 covers 17 residues. The germline gives CDR1 SGHVS, CDR2 FNYEAQ. The CDR3: CASSLYVGRGGHNEQFF. The CDR3, as DNA: TGTGCCAGCAGCTTATATGTGGGACGGGGCGGCCACAATGAGCAGTTCTTC. The full variable domain, its missing parts supplied by reference TRBV7-6 and TRBJ2-1, is GAGVSQSPRYKVTKRGQDVALRCDPISGHVSLYWYRQALGQGPEFLTYFNYEAQQDKSGLPNDRFSAERPEGSISTLTIQRTEQRDSAMYRCASSLYVGRGGHNEQFFGPGTRLTVL.

With regard to this clonotype: At one end the junction does not follow the germline gene, possibly because of a read error. J is TRBJ1-1 and V is TRBV7-3; no clear D gene. Germline values: CDR1 SGHTA, CDR2 FQGTGA. The CDR3 length is 13 residues. This CDR3 is CASSLTGRTEASF. The CDR3 nucleotides are TGTGCCAGCAGCTTAACGGGCAGGACTGAAGCTTCCTTT. Drawing the rest from reference TRBV7-3 and TRBJ1-1, the complete variable domain is GAGVSQTPSNKVTEKGKYVELRCDPISGHTALYWYRQSLGQGPEFLIYFQGTGAADDSGLPNDRFFAVRPEGSVSTLKIQRTERGDSAVYLCASSLTGRTEASFGQGTRLTVV.

This clonotype has at least ten counts. The V call is TRBV7-2, the J call TRBJ1-6, with D possibly being TRBD1 (5 bases). CDR1 is SGHTA and CDR2 is FQGNSA in the germline V gene. Deletions cut 1 base from V and 6 bases from J, with 13 bases between. The CDR3 extends over 16 amino acids. The CDR3 coding sequence is TGTGCCAGCAGCTTAGATTGGAGAGGGGCTAATTCACCCCTCCACTTT. Translation: CASSLDWRGANSPLHF.